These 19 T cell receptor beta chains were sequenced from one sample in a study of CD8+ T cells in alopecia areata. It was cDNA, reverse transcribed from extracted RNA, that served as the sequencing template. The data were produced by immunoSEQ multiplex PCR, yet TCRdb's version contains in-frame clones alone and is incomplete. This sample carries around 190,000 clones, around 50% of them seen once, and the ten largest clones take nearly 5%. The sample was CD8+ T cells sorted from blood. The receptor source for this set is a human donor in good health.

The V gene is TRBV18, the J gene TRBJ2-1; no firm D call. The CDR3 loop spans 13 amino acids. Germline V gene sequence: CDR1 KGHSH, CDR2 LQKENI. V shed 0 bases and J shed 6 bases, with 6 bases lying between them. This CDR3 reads CASSPPDINEQFF. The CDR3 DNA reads TGTGCCAGCTCACCACCAGATATCAATGAGCAGTTCTTC. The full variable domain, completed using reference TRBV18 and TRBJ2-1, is NAGVMQNPRHLVRRRGQEARLRCSPMKGHSHVYWYRQLPEEGLKFMVYLQKENIIDESGMPKERFSAEFPKEGPSILRIQQVVRGDSAAYFCASSPPDINEQFFGPGTRLTVL.

The CDR3 reads CASSQDNEQGGSYEQYF. The CDR3, as DNA: TGCGCCAGCAGCCAAGATAATGAACAGGGTGGATCCTACGAGCAGTACTTC. The chain employs TRBV4-1 and TRBJ2-7, with D tentatively TRBD1 (6 bases). CDR3 length: 17 residues. Trimming removed 0 bases from V and 1 base from J, with 16 bases in between. Germline V lookup: CDR1 MGHRA, CDR2 YSYEKL.

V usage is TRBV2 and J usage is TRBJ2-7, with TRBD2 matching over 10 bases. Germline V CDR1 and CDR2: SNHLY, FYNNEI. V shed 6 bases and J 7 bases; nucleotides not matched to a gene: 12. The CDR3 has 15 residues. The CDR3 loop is CASRASSGGGVEQYF. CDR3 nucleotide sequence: TGTGCCAGCAGGGCCTCTAGCGGGGGAGGCGTTGAGCAGTACTTC.

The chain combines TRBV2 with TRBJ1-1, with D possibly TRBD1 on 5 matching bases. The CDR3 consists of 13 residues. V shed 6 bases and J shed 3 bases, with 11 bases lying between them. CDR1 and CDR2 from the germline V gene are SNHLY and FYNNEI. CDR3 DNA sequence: TGTGCCAGCAGCCAGGGCGGGCACACTGAAGCTTTCTTT. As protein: CASSQGGHTEAFF.

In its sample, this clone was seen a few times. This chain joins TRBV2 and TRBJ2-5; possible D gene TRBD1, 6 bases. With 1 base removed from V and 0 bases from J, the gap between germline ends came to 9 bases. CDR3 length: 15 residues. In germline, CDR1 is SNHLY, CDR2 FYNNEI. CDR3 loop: CASSEGTGNQETQYF. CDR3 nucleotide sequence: TGTGCCAGCAGTGAAGGAACAGGGAACCAAGAGACCCAGTACTTC.

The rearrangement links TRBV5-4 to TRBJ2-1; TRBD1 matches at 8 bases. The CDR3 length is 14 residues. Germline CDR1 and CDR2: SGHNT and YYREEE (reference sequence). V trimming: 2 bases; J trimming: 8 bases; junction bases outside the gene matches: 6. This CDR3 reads CASSFGQGAYEQFF. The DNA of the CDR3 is TGTGCCAGCAGCTTTGGCCAGGGGGCATATGAGCAGTTCTTC.

The CDR3 nucleotides are TGTGCCAGTAGTACTCGGGACAGGGTAGCAGATACGCAGTATTTT. It encodes CASSTRDRVADTQYF. V gene TRBV19 combines with J gene TRBJ2-3; 9 bases align to TRBD1. After removal of 4 bases from V and 4 bases from J, the junction contained 6 bases not matched to a gene. CDR3 length: 15 amino acids. Looked up from germline, CDR1 is LNHDA and CDR2 is SQIVND (reference sequence).

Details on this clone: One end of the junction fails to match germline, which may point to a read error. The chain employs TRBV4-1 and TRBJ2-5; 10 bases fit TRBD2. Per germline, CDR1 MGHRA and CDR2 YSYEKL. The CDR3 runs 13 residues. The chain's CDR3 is CASSQASGGDNNF. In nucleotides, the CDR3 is TGCGCCAGCAGCCAGGCCAGCGGGGGGGATAATAACTTC.

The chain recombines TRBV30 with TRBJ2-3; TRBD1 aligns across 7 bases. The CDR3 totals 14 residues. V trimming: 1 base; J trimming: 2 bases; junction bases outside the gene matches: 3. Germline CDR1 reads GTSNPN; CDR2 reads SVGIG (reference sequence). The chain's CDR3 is CAWSEGQHTDTQYF. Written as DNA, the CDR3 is TGTGCCTGGAGTGAGGGACAGCACACAGATACGCAGTATTTT.

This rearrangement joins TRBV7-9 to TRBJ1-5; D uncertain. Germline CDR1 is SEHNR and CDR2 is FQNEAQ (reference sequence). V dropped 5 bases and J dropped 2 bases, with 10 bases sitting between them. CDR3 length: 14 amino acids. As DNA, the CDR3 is TGTGCCAGCAGCCTGAGGGAGGGCAATCAGCCCCAGCATTTT. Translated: CASSLREGNQPQHF.

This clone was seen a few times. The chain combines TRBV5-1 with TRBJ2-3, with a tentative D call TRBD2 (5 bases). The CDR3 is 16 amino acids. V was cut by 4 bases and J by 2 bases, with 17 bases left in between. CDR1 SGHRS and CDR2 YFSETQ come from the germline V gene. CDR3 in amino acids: CASSLPPSGDTDTQYF. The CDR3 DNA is TGCGCCAGCAGCCTTCCCCCCAGCGGAGACACAGATACGCAGTATTTT.

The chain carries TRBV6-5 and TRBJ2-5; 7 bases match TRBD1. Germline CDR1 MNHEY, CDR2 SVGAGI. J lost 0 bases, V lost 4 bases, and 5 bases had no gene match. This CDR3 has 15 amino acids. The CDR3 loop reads CASSSEDRYQETQYF. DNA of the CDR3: TGTGCCAGCAGTTCCGAGGACAGGTACCAAGAGACCCAGTACTTC.

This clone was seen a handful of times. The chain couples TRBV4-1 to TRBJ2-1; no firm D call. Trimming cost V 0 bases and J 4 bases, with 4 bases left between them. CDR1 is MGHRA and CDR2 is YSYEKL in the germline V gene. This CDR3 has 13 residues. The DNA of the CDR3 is TGCGCCAGCAGCCAAGAGCTATACAATGAGCAGTTCTTC. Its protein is CASSQELYNEQFF.

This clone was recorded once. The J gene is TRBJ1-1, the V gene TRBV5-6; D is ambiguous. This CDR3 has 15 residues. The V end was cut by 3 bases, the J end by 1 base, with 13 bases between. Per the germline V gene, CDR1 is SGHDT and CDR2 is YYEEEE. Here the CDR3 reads CASSSRVIRNTEAFF. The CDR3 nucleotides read TGTGCCAGCAGCTCCCGGGTCATTCGGAACACTGAAGCTTTCTTT.

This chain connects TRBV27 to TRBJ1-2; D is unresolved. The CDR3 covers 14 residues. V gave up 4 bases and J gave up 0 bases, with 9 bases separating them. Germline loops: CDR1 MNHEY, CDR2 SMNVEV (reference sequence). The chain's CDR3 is CASSSRRANYGYTF. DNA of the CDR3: TGTGCCAGCAGTTCAAGGCGAGCTAACTATGGCTACACCTTC.

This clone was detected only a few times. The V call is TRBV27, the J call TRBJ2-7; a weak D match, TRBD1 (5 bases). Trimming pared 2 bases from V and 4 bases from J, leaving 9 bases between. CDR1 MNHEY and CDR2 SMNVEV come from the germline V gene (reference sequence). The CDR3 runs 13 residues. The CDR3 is CASSLTQGYEQYF. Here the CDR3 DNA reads TGTGCCAGCAGTTTAACCCAGGGATACGAGCAGTACTTC.

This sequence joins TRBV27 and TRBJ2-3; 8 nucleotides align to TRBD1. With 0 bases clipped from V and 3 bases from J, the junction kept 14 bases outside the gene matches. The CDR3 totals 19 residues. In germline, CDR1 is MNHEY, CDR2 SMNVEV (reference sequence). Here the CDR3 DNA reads TGTGCCAGCAGTTTATCGATATCGGCAGGGGGCATGGAAACAGATACGCAGTATTTT. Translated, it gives CASSLSISAGGMETDTQYF.

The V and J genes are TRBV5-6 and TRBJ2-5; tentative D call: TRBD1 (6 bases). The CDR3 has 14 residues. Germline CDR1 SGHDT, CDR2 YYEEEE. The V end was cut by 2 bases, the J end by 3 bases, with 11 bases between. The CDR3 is CASSLGGAKETQYF. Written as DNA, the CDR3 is TGTGCCAGCAGCTTAGGGGGAGCGAAAGAGACCCAGTACTTC.

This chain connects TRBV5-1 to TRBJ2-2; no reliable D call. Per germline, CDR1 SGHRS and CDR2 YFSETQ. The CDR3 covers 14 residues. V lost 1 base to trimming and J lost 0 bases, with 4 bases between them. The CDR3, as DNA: TGCGCCAGCAGCTTGTCGGCGAACACCGGGGAGCTGTTTTTT. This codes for CASSLSANTGELFF.